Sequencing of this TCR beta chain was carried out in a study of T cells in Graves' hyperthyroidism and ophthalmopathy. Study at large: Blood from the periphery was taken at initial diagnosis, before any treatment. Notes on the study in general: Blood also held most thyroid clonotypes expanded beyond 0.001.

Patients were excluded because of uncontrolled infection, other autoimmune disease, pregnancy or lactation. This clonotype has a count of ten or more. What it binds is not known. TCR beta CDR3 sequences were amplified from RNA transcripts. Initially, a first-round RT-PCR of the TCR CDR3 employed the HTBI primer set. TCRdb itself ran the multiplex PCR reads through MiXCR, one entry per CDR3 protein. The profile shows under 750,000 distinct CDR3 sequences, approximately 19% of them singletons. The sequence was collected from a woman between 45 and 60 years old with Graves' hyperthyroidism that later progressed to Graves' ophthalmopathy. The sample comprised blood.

The CDR3 DNA follows: TGTGCCAGCAGCCGTACCGGCGAGACCCAGTACTTC. It translates to CASSRTGETQYF. The V and J genes are TRBV6-1 and TRBJ2-5, with D uncertain. The CDR3 contains 12 residues. The germline gives CDR1 MNHNS, CDR2 SASEGT. The V end was cut by 6 bases, the J end by 5 bases, with 10 bases between.